The 9 T cell receptor beta chains below all came from one sample that was sequenced in a study of B cell selection in AIRE deficiency. The sorted conventional CD4 T cells were gated as CD4+CD127+. The table came from immunoSEQ multiplex PCR; TCRdb's copy has only in-frame clones and leaves some out. The sample has roughly 24,000 clones; approximately 96% are singletons. The sequenced sample was CD4+CD127+ conventional T cells sorted from PBMCs. These receptors were collected from a human donor in good health.

The chain combines TRBV5-1 with TRBJ2-3, with a tentative D call TRBD2 (6 bases). The CDR3 is 15 amino acids. The V and J ends lost 0 bases and 4 bases respectively, with 12 bases between them. CDR1 and CDR2 (germline): SGHRS, YFSETQ. CDR3 region: CASSLVGGSADTQYF. DNA of the CDR3: TGCGCCAGCAGCTTGGTGGGAGGTAGTGCAGATACGCAGTATTTT.

CDR3 nucleotides: TGCGCCAGCAGCTTAGAAGAGGGCACAGATACGCAGTATTTT. Amino acid sequence: CASSLEEGTDTQYF. The J gene is TRBJ2-3, the V gene TRBV5-1; D not certain. V lost 2 bases and J lost 1, with 8 bases in between. The CDR3 totals 14 residues. Germline V CDR1 and CDR2: SGHRS, YFSETQ.

V is TRBV6-1 and J is TRBJ1-4, with no clear D. Germline values: CDR1 MNHNS, CDR2 SASEGT. The V end was cut by 4 bases, the J end by 5 bases, with 11 bases between. The CDR3 is 14 residues long. CDR3 amino acids: CASSGGDRNEKLFF. In DNA, the CDR3 is TGTGCCAGCAGTGGGGGTGACCGGAATGAAAAACTGTTTTTT.

This chain joins TRBV5-1 and TRBJ2-7, with 9 nucleotides matching TRBD2. The CDR3 covers 15 residues. In germline, CDR1 is SGHRS, CDR2 YFSETQ. V shed 4 bases and J 3 bases; nucleotides not matched to a gene: 8. The DNA of the CDR3 is TGCGCCAGCAGCCCCGGGGATAGCGGGGGCTACGAGCAGTACTTC. Translated, it gives CASSPGDSGGYEQYF.

This clone was detected only once. This likely comes from a read error, as the CDR3 has no conserved phenylalanine or tryptophan at its end. The limits of the CDR3 on the DNA are not certain, so only TCRdb's listed CDR3 is given. This chain joins TRBV2 and TRBJ2-4. The CDR3 is made up of 10 amino acids, end residues included. The germline gives CDR1 SNHLY, CDR2 FYNNEI. The chain's CDR3 is CASSEDPLCS.

V and J are TRBV6-5 and TRBJ1-4; the D gene is possibly TRBD1 (6 bases). V was shortened by 3 bases and J by 4 bases, with 12 bases between the two germline ends. CDR3 length: 15 residues. The germline V gene encodes CDR1 MNHEY and CDR2 SVGAGI. The CDR3, as DNA: TGTGCCAGCAGTTATAACAGGGCCTTTAATGAAAAACTGTTTTTT. This sequence encodes CASSYNRAFNEKLFF.

In its sample, this clone was seen once. CDR3 DNA sequence: TGTGCCAGCAGTGGACTAGCGGGGGGGTACGAGCAGTACTTC. It encodes CASSGLAGGYEQYF. The J gene is TRBJ2-7, the V gene TRBV2; 14 nucleotides match TRBD2. V dropped 4 bases and J dropped 4; count of bases not matched to a gene: 0. Germline assignment: CDR1 SNHLY and CDR2 FYNNEI. The CDR3 covers 14 residues.

A note on this clone: Sequence at one end of the junction differs from germline and may be a read error. The gene calls are TRBV12-5 and TRBJ2-3; D gene unclear. The CDR3 extends over 15 amino acids. In germline, CDR1 is LGHNT, CDR2 FRNRAP. CDR3 DNA sequence: TGTGCTAGTGGCTTGGCGAGAGTATTGGCGCAAACGCAGTATTTT. Translating it yields CASGLARVLAQTQYF.

This rearrangement joins TRBV6-5 to TRBJ1-5; D may be TRBD1 (5 bases). Trimming shortened V by 6 bases and J by 0 bases, and 12 bases separated the two germline ends. CDR1 is MNHEY, CDR2 SVGAGI, per germline. This CDR3 has 15 amino acids. As DNA, the CDR3 is TGTGCCAGCAGCCCCGGGACGGTTAGCAATCAGCCCCAGCATTTT. Its protein product is CASSPGTVSNQPQHF.